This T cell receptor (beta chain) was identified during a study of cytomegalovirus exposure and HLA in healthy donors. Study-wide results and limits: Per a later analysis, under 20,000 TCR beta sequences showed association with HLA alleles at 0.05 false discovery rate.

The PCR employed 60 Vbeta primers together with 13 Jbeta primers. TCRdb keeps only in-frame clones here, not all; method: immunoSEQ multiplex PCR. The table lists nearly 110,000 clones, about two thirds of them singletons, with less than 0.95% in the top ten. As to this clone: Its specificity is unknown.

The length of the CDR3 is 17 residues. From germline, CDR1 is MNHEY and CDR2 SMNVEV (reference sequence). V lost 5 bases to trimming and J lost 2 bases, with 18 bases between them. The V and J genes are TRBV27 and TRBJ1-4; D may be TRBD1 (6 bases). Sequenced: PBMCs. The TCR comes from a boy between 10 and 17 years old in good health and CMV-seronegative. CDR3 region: CASSRQVPWATNEKLFF. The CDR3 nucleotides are TGTGCCAGCAGTAGACAGGTCCCTTGGGCTACTAATGAAAAACTGTTTTTT.